This entry describes one TCR beta chain. This clonotype was counted a few times. No antigen is known for it. Base qualities are not provided; no much larger clone lies one nucleotide away. V has 10 bases trimmed and J has 3 bases trimmed; junction bases matching no gene number 5. For CDR1 and CDR2, the germline V gene lists KGHDR and SFDVKD. The CDR3 starts with the cysteine, ends with the phenylalanine, and has 13 residues. Only the CDR3 DNA is retained, 39 bases long and in frame from the first base. Ficoll-Paque density gradient centrifugation was the method used to isolate PBMCs. These data originate in a study of T-cell memory formation after mild COVID-19 (dated by TCRdb to about 2021). Study-level background: TCR sequence clusters from the two donors were found to be largely donor specific. The cohort was made up of two young adult volunteers, one female and one male, who were previously healthy. In a couple of donors, T-cell clones that expanded and contracted after mild COVID-19 were tracked by sequencing TCRalpha and TCRbeta repertoires over time.

Sequencing relied on an Illumina NovaSeq 6000. cDNA libraries for TCRalpha and TCRbeta were prepared by 5'RACE using constant-segment primers, with sample barcodes and unique molecular identifiers added. RNA was extracted from every sample with Trizol reagent. The libraries were amplified in two PCR steps, and the second step added a second sample barcode and Illumina TruSeq adapters. The libraries were sequenced on an Illumina NovaSeq using 2 x 150 bp paired-end reads. The study's own analysis went as follows. Reads were demultiplexed and collapsed into UMI-guided consensus sequences with migec v1.2.7. Using mixcr v2.1.11, UMI consensuses were aligned to TRA and TRB V and J templates and then assembled into clonotypes. Clonotypes were classified as expanded or contracted when called significant by both edgeR and NoisET, with noise models trained on biological replicates. For edgeR calls, a false discovery rate-adjusted p below 0.01 and a log2 fold-change threshold of 1 were applied. As an exploratory analysis of dynamics, max-normalized trajectories of the 1000 most abundant clonotypes were examined by PCA with hierarchical clustering. Separately sequenced CD4+ and CD8+ repertoires were used to assign the CD4 or CD8 phenotype of responding clones. TCRdb itself trimmed the public reads at Q25 with fastp, ran MiXCR and retained productive beta chains. Every CDR3 protein is listed once, alongside the most common genes and DNA of its rows. The V and J calls come from TCRdb's annotation, not from the publication. A total of a few hundred thousand distinct CDR3 sequences appear in this sample, 14% of them only once. The biggest ten clones account for around 20% of the sample.

Broader findings and caveats from the paper: SARS-CoV-2 specificity of the second-wave clones peaking on day 37 was not confirmed. Only a couple of mild cases were covered in the study, and larger cohorts including severe cases with pre-infection samples were considered necessary. Contracting CD4+ clones appeared mostly in the CM and EM memory subsets, whereas CD8+ clones were enriched in EMRA. Some responding clones were detected in pre-infection memory, suggesting pre-existing cross-reactive memory T cells joined the SARS-CoV-2 response. Clones that contracted from day 15 to 85 showed balanced CD4/CD8 phenotypes, whereas a second wave of clones that expanded from day 15 to 37 leaned towards CD4+.

The chain uses TRBV24-1 and TRBJ1-5; 7 bases in between match TRBD1. This clonotype was sampled from a man aged 18 to 29 who had mild COVID-19 (a few samples of this study predate the infection). The sample titles of this study are shuffled in the database, so cell type and time point are left out; the donor was told from shared clones. Specimen: PBMCs or a T cell subset sorted from them (not recorded which). The nucleotides are TGTGCCACAGCCGAGGGGGCCAATCAGCCCCAGCATTTT. It translates to CATAEGANQPQHF.